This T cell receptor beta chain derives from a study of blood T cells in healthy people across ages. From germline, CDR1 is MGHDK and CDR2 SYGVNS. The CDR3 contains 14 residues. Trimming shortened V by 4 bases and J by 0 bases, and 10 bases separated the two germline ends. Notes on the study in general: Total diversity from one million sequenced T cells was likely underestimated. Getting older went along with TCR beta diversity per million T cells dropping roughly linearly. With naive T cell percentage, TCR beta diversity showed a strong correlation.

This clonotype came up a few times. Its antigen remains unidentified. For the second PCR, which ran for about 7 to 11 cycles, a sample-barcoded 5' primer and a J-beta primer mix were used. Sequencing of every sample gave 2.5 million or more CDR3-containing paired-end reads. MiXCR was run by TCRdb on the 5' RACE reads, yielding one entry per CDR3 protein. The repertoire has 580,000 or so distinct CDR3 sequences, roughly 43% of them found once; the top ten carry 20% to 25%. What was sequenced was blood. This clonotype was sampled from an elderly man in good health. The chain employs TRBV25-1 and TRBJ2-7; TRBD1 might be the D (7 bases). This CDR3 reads CASSGGTVSYEQYF. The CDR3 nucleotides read TGTGCCAGCAGTGGCGGGACAGTCTCCTACGAGCAGTACTTC.